This T cell receptor beta chain emerged from a study of blood T cell repertoires in COVID-19. About the study: Sources were T cells, B-cell-depleted T cells, or PBMCs; the material itself was cDNA or gDNA.

Authors' methods: Scientists estimated how many nucleated cells there were by amplifying reference gene primers. TCRdb keeps only in-frame clones here, not all; method: immunoSEQ multiplex PCR. V, J and clone size reflect that table, while D and trimming were determined from the DNA. The sample lists around 450,000 clones; approximately 90% were seen once. V shed 5 bases, J shed 5 bases, and the junction held 4 bases outside the gene matches. CDR1 MDHEN and CDR2 SYDVKM come from the germline V gene. The CDR3 has 14 residues. This clone was found once. The sequenced material came from peripheral blood. This clonotype was obtained from a woman younger than 45 with acute or convalescent COVID-19. The chain carries TRBV28 and TRBJ2-2, with TRBD1 matching over 8 bases. In nucleotides, the CDR3 is TGTGCCAGCAGTCCAGGGGGCAGGACCGGGGAGCTGTTTTTT. The encoded protein is CASSPGGRTGELFF.